Following are 32 T cell receptor beta chains from one sample sequenced in a study of blood T cell repertoires in COVID-19. The protocol was immunoSEQ multiplex PCR, while the TCRdb copy is restricted to in-frame clones and leaves out a portion. This repertoire shows roughly 280,000 clones, 75% to 90% found once; its top ten account for approximately 2.2%. Sequenced: peripheral blood. Receptors were obtained from a man aged 45-65 years with acute or convalescent COVID-19.

This chain links TRBV6-6 with TRBJ1-6; perhaps TRBD1 as D (5 bases). V shed 5 bases and J shed 5 bases, with 13 bases lying between them. Germline CDR1 MNHNY, CDR2 SVGAGI (reference sequence). The CDR3 runs 15 residues. The CDR3 region is CASSTQVTDNSPLHF. As DNA, the CDR3 is TGTGCCAGCAGTACACAGGTTACGGATAATTCACCCCTCCACTTT.

The chain carries TRBV5-5 and TRBJ2-6; D not certain. With 7 bases removed from V and 0 bases from J, the gap between germline ends came to 11 bases. Looked up from germline, CDR1 is SGHKS and CDR2 is YYEKEE (reference sequence). This CDR3 spans 15 amino acids. The CDR3: CASSDGVSGANVLTF. The DNA of the CDR3 is TGTGCCAGCTCTGACGGAGTCTCTGGGGCCAACGTCCTGACTTTC. The entire variable domain, with the rest obtained from reference TRBV5-5 and TRBJ2-6, is as follows: DAGVTQSPTHLIKTRGQQVTLRCSPISGHKSVSWYQQVLGQGPQFIFQYYEKEERGRGNFPDRFSARQFPNYSSELNVNALLLGDSALYLCASSDGVSGANVLTFGAGSRLTVL.

CDR3 region: CASSEGQGTGYTF. The CDR3 DNA is TGTGCCAGCAGTGAAGGGCAGGGGACCGGCTACACCTTC. V is TRBV2 and J is TRBJ1-2, with a weak D call TRBD1 (6 bases). Germline V lookup: CDR1 SNHLY, CDR2 FYNNEI. V shed 1 base and J shed 8 bases, with 11 bases lying between them. This CDR3 is 13 amino acids long. Full variable domain (remainder filled in from reference TRBV2 and TRBJ1-2): EPEVTQTPSHQVTQMGQEVILRCVPISNHLYFYWYRQILGQKVEFLVSFYNNEISEKSEIFDDQFSVERPDGSNFTLKIRSTKLEDSAMYFCASSEGQGTGYTFGSGTRLTVV.

V usage is TRBV7-8 and J usage is TRBJ2-2; 7 bases line up with TRBD2. The CDR3 length is 15 residues. Germline V lookup: CDR1 SGHVS, CDR2 FQNEAQ. With 5 bases clipped from V and 5 bases from J, the junction kept 8 bases outside the gene matches. Here the CDR3 reads CASSRWEGWTGELFF. In nucleotides, the CDR3 is TGTGCCAGCAGCCGTTGGGAGGGGTGGACCGGGGAGCTGTTTTTT. The full variable domain, rest sourced from reference TRBV7-8 and TRBJ2-2, is GAGVSQSPRYKVAKRGQDVALRCDPISGHVSLFWYQQALGQGPEFLTYFQNEAQLDKSGLPSDRFFAERPEGSVSTLKIQRTQQEDSAVYLCASSRWEGWTGELFFGEGSRLTVL.

The J gene is TRBJ2-5, the V gene TRBV5-8, with 7 bases fitting TRBD2. Losses at the gene ends were 3 bases for V and 4 bases for J; bases not matched to a gene: 6. The CDR3 is made up of 14 amino acids. Germline loops: CDR1 SGHTS, CDR2 YDEGEE. CDR3 amino acids: CASSSSRGVETQYF. As DNA, the CDR3 is TGTGCCAGCAGCTCATCCCGGGGGGTAGAGACCCAGTACTTC.

In its sample, this clone was seen once. The chain is built from TRBV6-1 and TRBJ1-5; D gene uncertain. Germline V gene data show CDR1 as MNHNS and CDR2 as SASEGT. V gave up 2 bases and J gave up 9 bases, with 8 bases separating them. The CDR3 has 12 amino acids. The CDR3 sequence: CASSERTLPQHF. As DNA, the CDR3 is TGTGCCAGCAGTGAACGAACTTTGCCCCAGCATTTT.

This clone has only a few counts. V usage is TRBV5-1 and J usage is TRBJ1-1; D unresolved. V was shortened by 0 bases and J by 1 base, with 13 bases between the two germline ends. Germline CDR1 and CDR2: SGHRS and YFSETQ. The CDR3 covers 16 residues. In nucleotides, the CDR3 is TGCGCCAGCAGCTTGGTCGGGTTGTCAGAGAACACTGAAGCTTTCTTT. Translation: CASSLVGLSENTEAFF. The whole variable domain, remainder taken from reference TRBV5-1 and TRBJ1-1, is KAGVTQTPRYLIKTRGQQVTLSCSPISGHRSVSWYQQTPGQGLQFLFEYFSETQRNKGNFPGRFSGRQFSNSRSEMNVSTLELGDSALYLCASSLVGLSENTEAFFGQGTRLTVV.

This clone showed up just once. The V gene is TRBV5-1, the J gene TRBJ1-3; TRBD1 aligns across 9 bases. Germline V gene data show CDR1 as SGHRS and CDR2 as YFSETQ. V trimming: 0 bases; J trimming: 4 bases; junction bases outside the gene matches: 2. There are 15 residues in the CDR3. CDR3 amino acids: CASSLGQGEGNTIYF. The CDR3 nucleotides read TGCGCCAGCAGCTTGGGACAGGGGGAAGGAAACACCATATATTTT.

The genes are TRBV18 and TRBJ2-7, with D possibly TRBD1 on 6 matching bases. There are 14 residues in the CDR3. CDR1 is KGHSH and CDR2 is LQKENI in the germline V gene. Trimming pared 5 bases from V and 6 bases from J, leaving 17 bases between. CDR3 amino acids: CASSANRDGAEQYF. In DNA, the CDR3 is TGTGCCAGCTCAGCTAACAGGGATGGGGCCGAGCAGTACTTC. The full variable domain, rest sourced from reference TRBV18 and TRBJ2-7, is NAGVMQNPRHLVRRRGQEARLRCSPMKGHSHVYWYRQLPEEGLKFMVYLQKENIIDESGMPKERFSAEFPKEGPSILRIQQVVRGDSAAYFCASSANRDGAEQYFGPGTRLTVT.

The V and J genes are TRBV7-2 and TRBJ1-2, with 8 bases aligning to TRBD1. This CDR3 has 14 amino acids. V lost 5 bases and J lost 3; bases outside the gene matches: 5. CDR1 is SGHTA and CDR2 is FQGNSA in the germline V gene. CDR3: CASSSGTGHYGYTF. Written as DNA, the CDR3 is TGTGCCAGCAGCAGTGGGACAGGCCACTATGGCTACACCTTC. Together with reference TRBV7-2 and TRBJ1-2, the CDR3 gives the full variable domain: GAGVSQSPSNKVTEKGKDVELRCDPISGHTALYWYRQSLGQGLEFLIYFQGNSAPDKSGLPSDRFSAERTGGSVSTLTIQRTQQEDSAVYLCASSSGTGHYGYTFGSGTRLTVV.

The rearrangement uses TRBV30 and TRBJ1-5, with TRBD1 matching over 7 bases. J was trimmed by 0 bases and V by 5 bases; bases with no gene match: 1. The CDR3 length is 13 residues. Germline V gene lookup returns CDR1 GTSNPN and CDR2 SVGIG (reference sequence). CDR3 DNA sequence: TGTGCCTGGGGACAGGTTAGCAATCAGCCCCAGCATTTT. It codes for CAWGQVSNQPQHF. Looking up the rest from reference TRBV30 and TRBJ1-5 gives the full variable domain: SQTIHQWPATLVQPVGSPLSLECTVEGTSNPNLYWYRQAAGRGLQLLFYSVGIGQISSEVPQNLSASRPQDRQFILSSKKLLLSDSGFYLCAWGQVSNQPQHFGDGTRLSIL.

The chain is built from TRBV2 and TRBJ1-2, with D maybe TRBD1 (5 bases). Germline loops: CDR1 SNHLY, CDR2 FYNNEI. The CDR3 totals 13 residues. V shed 3 bases and J shed 8 bases, with 13 bases lying between them. CDR3 sequence: CASSDAGYGGYTF. The DNA for the CDR3 is TGTGCCAGCAGTGATGCAGGGTACGGGGGCTACACCTTC. Full variable domain (remainder filled in from reference TRBV2 and TRBJ1-2): EPEVTQTPSHQVTQMGQEVILRCVPISNHLYFYWYRQILGQKVEFLVSFYNNEISEKSEIFDDQFSVERPDGSNFTLKIRSTKLEDSAMYFCASSDAGYGGYTFGSGTRLTVV.

This chain connects TRBV5-5 to TRBJ1-6; D is perhaps TRBD1 (5 bases). Trimming removed 2 bases at V and 7 bases at J, with 13 bases between. The CDR3 consists of 15 residues. Germline loops: CDR1 SGHKS, CDR2 YYEKEE (reference sequence). CDR3 DNA sequence: TGTGCCAGCAGCTTTCAGGGACTTCCCAATTCACCCCTCCACTTT. Protein sequence: CASSFQGLPNSPLHF.

The CDR3 bases are TGTGCCTGGAGTGTACGGGTCGGGAGTTCACCCCTCCACTTT. This codes for CAWSVRVGSSPLHF. V usage is TRBV30 and J usage is TRBJ1-6; D call uncertain. The CDR3 extends over 14 amino acids. Germline CDR1 and CDR2: GTSNPN and SVGIG (reference sequence). The V end was cut by 0 bases, the J end by 9 bases, with 12 bases between. Variable domain in full (rest from reference TRBV30 and TRBJ1-6): SQTIHQWPATLVQPVGSPLSLECTVEGTSNPNLYWYRQAAGRGLQLLFYSVGIGQISSEVPQNLSASRPQDRQFILSSKKLLLSDSGFYLCAWSVRVGSSPLHFGNGTRLTVT.

This clone has more than one count but fewer than ten. This sample also contains other DNA sequences that code for the same CDR3. The chain joins TRBV5-5 to TRBJ1-5, with D tentatively TRBD1 (6 bases). The CDR3 sequence is 14 residues long. V shed 0 bases and J shed 5 bases, with 9 bases lying between them. Germline CDR1 is SGHKS and CDR2 is YYEKEE (reference sequence). The CDR3 DNA sequence: TGTGCCAGCAGCTTGGTGGCAGGGGATCAGCCCCAGCATTTT. Its protein is CASSLVAGDQPQHF. Full variable domain (rest looked up from reference TRBV5-5 and TRBJ1-5): DAGVTQSPTHLIKTRGQQVTLRCSPISGHKSVSWYQQVLGQGPQFIFQYYEKEERGRGNFPDRFSARQFPNYSSELNVNALLLGDSALYLCASSLVAGDQPQHFGDGTRLSIL.

A single count supports this clone. The V and J genes are TRBV2 and TRBJ1-5, with 8 nucleotides matching TRBD1. V was clipped by 10 bases and J by 4 bases; unmatched bases: 9. Germline values: CDR1 SNHLY, CDR2 FYNNEI. The CDR3 is 14 residues long. Here the CDR3 reads CATSQGVRNQPQHF. The CDR3, as DNA: TGTGCCACCTCACAGGGGGTAAGAAATCAGCCCCAGCATTTT. Together with reference TRBV2 and TRBJ1-5, the CDR3 gives the full variable domain: EPEVTQTPSHQVTQMGQEVILRCVPISNHLYFYWYRQILGQKVEFLVSFYNNEISEKSEIFDDQFSVERPDGSNFTLKIRSTKLEDSAMYFCATSQGVRNQPQHFGDGTRLSIL.

V is TRBV7-9 and J is TRBJ1-2, with a tentative D call TRBD1 (5 bases). The germline V and J ends were trimmed by 6 bases and 4 bases, with 12 bases remaining between them. The germline V gene encodes CDR1 SEHNR and CDR2 FQNEAQ (reference sequence). The CDR3 runs to 13 residues. The CDR3 region has the DNA TGTGCCAGCAGACCCGGGAGGGGCTATGGCTACACCTTC. It translates to CASRPGRGYGYTF.

The V gene is TRBV5-1, the J gene TRBJ2-1; D perhaps matches TRBD2 (7 bases). The CDR3 totals 17 residues. V was shortened by 0 bases and J by 0 bases, with 13 bases between the two germline ends. CDR1 is SGHRS, CDR2 YFSETQ, per germline. CDR3 sequence: CASSLAGGGGSYNEQFF. In DNA form, the CDR3 reads TGCGCCAGCAGCTTGGCCGGCGGGGGCGGCTCCTACAATGAGCAGTTCTTC.

This clone was observed a few times. CDR3 bases: TGTGCCAGCAGCCCGGGACAGGGGAGCACCGGGGAGCTGTTTTTT. Translated, it gives CASSPGQGSTGELFF. V is TRBV11-3 and J is TRBJ2-2; 10 bases match TRBD1. The CDR3 runs to 15 residues. The germline gives CDR1 SGHNT, CDR2 YENEEA. The J segment lost 4 bases and the V segment lost 5 bases, leaving 4 bases of the junction unmatched.

The chain has TRBV11-3 and TRBJ2-3, with TRBD2 matching 8 bases. Trimming cost V 4 bases and J 1 base; bases outside gene matches: 10. The V gene's germline CDR1 is SGHNT and CDR2 YENEEA. This CDR3 spans 17 amino acids. The CDR3 here is CASSSPGGSGGTDTQYF. The CDR3 coding sequence is TGTGCCAGCAGCTCCCCTGGGGGTAGCGGGGGCACAGATACGCAGTATTTT. Full variable domain (rest looked up from reference TRBV11-3 and TRBJ2-3): EAGVVQSPRYKIIEKKQPVAFWCNPISGHNTLYWYLQNLGQGPELLIRYENEEAVDDSQLPKDRFSAERLKGVDSTLKIQPAELGDSAVYLCASSSPGGSGGTDTQYFGPGTRLTVL.

This sequence joins TRBV7-6 and TRBJ2-1, with D possibly being TRBD2 (6 bases). The CDR3 is made up of 16 amino acids. V dropped 2 bases and J dropped 2 bases, with 13 bases sitting between them. Germline V gives CDR1 SGHVS, CDR2 FNYEAQ. The CDR3 DNA sequence: TGTGCCAGCAGCTTAACGGCCTCTAGCGCCTACAATGAGCAGTTCTTC. This translates into CASSLTASSAYNEQFF. Using reference TRBV7-6 and TRBJ2-1 for the parts outside the CDR3, the full variable domain is GAGVSQSPRYKVTKRGQDVALRCDPISGHVSLYWYRQALGQGPEFLTYFNYEAQQDKSGLPNDRFSAERPEGSISTLTIQRTEQRDSAMYRCASSLTASSAYNEQFFGPGTRLTVL.

The V call is TRBV7-9, the J call TRBJ2-5; 10 bases map to TRBD1. J was trimmed by 0 bases and V by 0 bases; bases with no gene match: 7. This CDR3 comprises 18 residues. Looked up from germline, CDR1 is SEHNR and CDR2 is FQNEAQ (reference sequence). CDR3 sequence reads: CASSLATGGDKYQETQYF. DNA of the CDR3: TGTGCCAGCAGCTTAGCGACAGGGGGCGATAAGTACCAAGAGACCCAGTACTTC.

This chain links TRBV6-1 with TRBJ2-2; 10 bases are shared with TRBD1. V was clipped by 4 bases and J by 4 bases; unmatched bases: 6. Per germline, CDR1 MNHNS and CDR2 SASEGT. The CDR3 is made up of 16 amino acids. Here the CDR3 reads CASSVGTGEVTGELFF. DNA for the CDR3: TGTGCCAGCAGTGTCGGGACAGGGGAGGTCACCGGGGAGCTGTTTTTT.

This chain joins TRBV4-1 and TRBJ1-4; the D is unclear. The CDR3 has 15 residues. V lost 1 base to trimming and J lost 6 bases, with 12 bases between them. Germline loops: CDR1 MGHRA, CDR2 YSYEKL. The CDR3 spells CASSQVYQVYEKLFF. The CDR3 region has the DNA TGCGCCAGCAGCCAAGTTTACCAGGTCTATGAAAAACTGTTTTTT.

This chain links TRBV2 with TRBJ2-5; 9 bases are a match to TRBD2. V lost 4 bases, J lost 5 bases, and 5 bases stayed unmatched. The CDR3 runs 14 residues. CDR1 SNHLY and CDR2 FYNNEI come from the germline V gene. CDR3 in amino acids: CASSAGGGAETQYF. As DNA, the CDR3 is TGTGCCAGCAGTGCGGGCGGGGGGGCCGAGACCCAGTACTTC.

The chain couples TRBV19 to TRBJ2-2, with a weak D call TRBD1 (6 bases). Trimming removed 6 bases at V and 2 bases at J, with 19 bases between. Germline CDR1 is LNHDA and CDR2 is SQIVND (reference sequence). CDR3 length: 17 amino acids. CDR3 DNA: TGTGCCAGTAGGGCGGGTGAGGGCAGGGGAAACACCGGGGAGCTGTTTTTT. Residues: CASRAGEGRGNTGELFF.

J is TRBJ2-3 and V is TRBV4-2; possibly TRBD1 for D (6 bases). The germline V gene encodes CDR1 LGHNA and CDR2 YNFKEQ. Deletions cut 4 bases from V and 5 bases from J, with 10 bases between. This CDR3 comprises 13 residues. The CDR3 spells CASSPGTLDTQYF. The CDR3 bases are TGTGCCAGCAGCCCCGGGACATTAGATACGCAGTATTTT.

The chain combines TRBV9 with TRBJ1-2; a weak D match, TRBD1 (5 bases). The V end was cut by 0 bases, the J end by 2 bases, with 8 bases between. This CDR3 spans 14 amino acids. CDR1 is SGDLS, CDR2 YYNGEE, per germline. CDR3 sequence: CASSVGEGNYGYTF. CDR3 bases: TGTGCCAGCAGCGTAGGGGAGGGGAACTATGGCTACACCTTC.

The CDR3 loop reads CASSYGHRAYEQYF. CDR3 bases: TGTGCCAGCAGTTACGGGCACAGAGCCTACGAGCAGTACTTC. V and J are TRBV6-5 and TRBJ2-7; no clear D gene. V lost 2 bases to trimming and J lost 2 bases, with 10 bases between them. The CDR3 length is 14 residues. Looked up from germline, CDR1 is MNHEY and CDR2 is SVGAGI.

The rearrangement uses TRBV7-3 and TRBJ2-7; 9 nucleotides align to TRBD2. The germline V gene has CDR1 SGHTA and CDR2 FQGTGA. The CDR3 consists of 15 residues. The trim removed 5 bases at V and 2 bases at J, leaving 7 bases unmatched. The CDR3 sequence: CASSPGASGTYEQYF. The CDR3, as DNA: TGTGCCAGCAGCCCCGGGGCTAGCGGGACCTACGAGCAGTACTTC.

The chain carries TRBV29-1 and TRBJ2-7, with 8 bases aligning to TRBD1. The CDR3 has 13 residues. In germline, CDR1 is SQVTM, CDR2 ANQGSEA. Trimming at V came to 4 bases and at J to 6 bases, leaving 8 bases not matched to a gene. Here the CDR3 reads CSVVRSTGGEQYF. The CDR3 DNA follows: TGCAGCGTTGTACGAAGTACAGGGGGCGAGCAGTACTTC.

The V call is TRBV6-5, the J call TRBJ2-5, with 9 bases aligning to TRBD2. The CDR3 spans 14 residues. Germline CDR1 and CDR2: MNHEY and SVGAGI. Trimming cost V 7 bases and J 5 bases; bases outside gene matches: 8. CDR3 coding DNA: TGTGCCAGCAAGCCGCGGGGGGGCTGGGAGACCCAGTACTTC. Translation: CASKPRGGWETQYF.